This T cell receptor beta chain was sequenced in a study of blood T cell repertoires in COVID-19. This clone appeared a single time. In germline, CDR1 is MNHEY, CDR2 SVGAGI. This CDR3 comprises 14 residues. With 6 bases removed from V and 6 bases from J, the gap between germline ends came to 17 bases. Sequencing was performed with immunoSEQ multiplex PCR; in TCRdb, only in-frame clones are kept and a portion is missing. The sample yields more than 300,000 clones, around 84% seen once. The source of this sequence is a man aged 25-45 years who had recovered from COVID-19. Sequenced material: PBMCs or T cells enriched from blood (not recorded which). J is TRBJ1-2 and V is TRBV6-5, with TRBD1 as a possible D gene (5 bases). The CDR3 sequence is CASSQTAKRDGYTF. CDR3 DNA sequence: TGTGCCAGCAGCCAGACAGCCAAAAGGGATGGCTACACCTTC.